The 14 T cell receptor beta chains in this list originate from one sample, sequenced in a study of graft-versus-host responses after intestinal transplantation. The table came from immunoSEQ multiplex PCR; TCRdb's copy has only in-frame clones and leaves some out. The table lists approximately 8,200 clones, about three quarters of them singletons, with roughly 13% in the top ten. The authors processed graft tissue to release intraepithelial and lamina propria lymphocytes. The input for sequencing was ileum tissue, taken approximately 220 days after intestinal transplant. These TCRs come from a human patient who received an intestinal transplant, so some T cells may come from the graft donor.

This sequence joins TRBV5-1 and TRBJ1-2; maybe TRBD1 (5 bases). This CDR3 region has 14 residues. Germline values: CDR1 SGHRS, CDR2 YFSETQ. V dropped 1 base and J dropped 2 bases, with 9 bases sitting between them. The CDR3 nucleotides read TGCGCCAGCAGCTTGAGGGGTCAAAACTATGGCTACACCTTC. Protein: CASSLRGQNYGYTF.

The chain has TRBV7-9 and TRBJ2-1; 7 bases are shared with TRBD2. With 5 bases clipped from V and 9 bases from J, the junction kept 10 bases outside the gene matches. This CDR3 region has 14 residues. Germline V gene sequence: CDR1 SEHNR, CDR2 FQNEAQ (reference sequence). The DNA for the CDR3 is TGTGCCAGCAGCCTCTTTGGGAGGGCCCTTGAGCAGTTCTTC. It yields the protein CASSLFGRALEQFF.

The rearrangement links TRBV19 to TRBJ2-7; D not resolved. CDR1 is LNHDA, CDR2 SQIVND, per germline (reference sequence). The CDR3 has 13 amino acids. Trimming shortened V by 2 bases and J by 3 bases, and 8 bases separated the two germline ends. The CDR3 sequence is CASSIYLNYEQYF. The CDR3, as DNA: TGTGCCAGTAGTATATACCTAAACTACGAGCAGTACTTC.

The chain is built from TRBV5-1 and TRBJ2-3; 16 bases are shared with TRBD2. Germline-derived CDR1 and CDR2 are SGHRS and YFSETQ. The J segment lost 2 bases and the V segment lost 4 bases, leaving 7 bases of the junction unmatched. This CDR3 is 18 amino acids long. The CDR3 DNA sequence: TGCGCCAGCAGCAAAGGGACTAGCGGGGGGGCCGTCACAGATACGCAGTATTTT. Translated, it gives CASSKGTSGGAVTDTQYF.

This clone was seen just once. This rearrangement joins TRBV27 to TRBJ2-7, with 9 bases matching TRBD2. This CDR3 region has 16 residues. CDR1 MNHEY and CDR2 SMNVEV come from the germline V gene (reference sequence). The V gene end was trimmed by 3 bases and the J gene end by 0 bases; junction bases not matched to a gene: 6. The CDR3 bases are TGTGCCAGCAGTTTCGATAAGCGGGGGGTCTCCTACGAGCAGTACTTC. It is translated as CASSFDKRGVSYEQYF.

The chain recombines TRBV5-6 with TRBJ1-1, with D perhaps TRBD1 (6 bases). This CDR3 is built from 14 residues. From germline, CDR1 is SGHDT and CDR2 YYEEEE. V dropped 4 bases and J dropped 5 bases, with 15 bases sitting between them. This chain's CDR3 is CASSSAGAVTEAFF. The CDR3 nucleotides are TGTGCCAGCAGCAGTGCAGGGGCAGTGACTGAAGCTTTCTTT. Supplemented by reference TRBV5-6 and TRBJ1-1, the full variable domain reads DAGVTQSPTHLIKTRGQQVTLRCSPKSGHDTVSWYQQALGQGPQFIFQYYEEEERQRGNFPDRFSGHQFPNYSSELNVNALLLGDSALYLCASSSAGAVTEAFFGQGTRLTVV.

This chain uses TRBV5-1 with TRBJ2-1; tentatively, D is TRBD2 (6 bases). Germline V gene lookup returns CDR1 SGHRS and CDR2 YFSETQ. Trimming took 0 bases from V and 5 from J, leaving 12 bases between them. The CDR3 runs 15 residues. The CDR3 sequence: CASSLAGVLNNEQFF. As DNA, the CDR3 is TGCGCCAGCAGCTTGGCGGGAGTTCTGAACAATGAGCAGTTCTTC. Full variable domain (rest looked up from reference TRBV5-1 and TRBJ2-1): KAGVTQTPRYLIKTRGQQVTLSCSPISGHRSVSWYQQTPGQGLQFLFEYFSETQRNKGNFPGRFSGRQFSNSRSEMNVSTLELGDSALYLCASSLAGVLNNEQFFGPGTRLTVL.

This clone was observed once. This rearrangement joins TRBV5-4 to TRBJ2-7, with D possibly TRBD1 on 6 matching bases. Per the germline V gene, CDR1 is SGHNT and CDR2 is YYREEE (reference sequence). The CDR3 covers 15 residues. The V gene lost 0 bases and the J gene lost 1 base, with 11 bases spanning the gap. The CDR3 bases are TGTGCCAGCAGCTTGGATGAACAGGGTTCCTACGAGCAGTACTTC. It encodes CASSLDEQGSYEQYF.

The chain recombines TRBV27 with TRBJ2-7, with 7 nucleotides matching TRBD1. Germline V gene sequence: CDR1 MNHEY, CDR2 SMNVEV (reference sequence). Losses at the gene ends were 5 bases for V and 2 bases for J; bases not matched to a gene: 3. The CDR3 extends over 13 amino acids. CDR3: CASSPDRAYEQYF. CDR3 sequence (DNA): TGTGCCAGCAGTCCCGACAGGGCCTACGAGCAGTACTTC.

The chain combines TRBV28 with TRBJ1-1; 9 bases match TRBD1. The germline V gene has CDR1 MDHEN and CDR2 SYDVKM. There are 13 residues in the CDR3. CDR3 residues: CAHKETGGIEAFF. The CDR3 nucleotides read TGTGCTCACAAAGAGACAGGGGGGATTGAAGCTTTCTTT.

The chain employs TRBV18 and TRBJ2-1, with a possible D match to TRBD2 (6 bases). The length of the CDR3 is 16 residues. Germline CDR1 and CDR2: KGHSH and LQKENI. V gave up 6 bases and J gave up 6 bases, with 21 bases separating them. CDR3 protein: CASSLQLARVSNEQFF. CDR3 in DNA: TGTGCCAGCTCGCTCCAACTAGCCCGAGTCAGCAATGAGCAGTTCTTC.

The chain joins TRBV7-2 to TRBJ1-6; D might be TRBD1 (5 bases). V was cut by 4 bases and J by 4 bases, with 17 bases left in between. This CDR3 region has 17 residues. Germline lookup yields CDR1 SGHTA and CDR2 FQGNSA. CDR3 bases: TGTGCCAGCAGCTCAACTGCGGGGACCCAATATAATTCACCCCTCCACTTT. As protein: CASSSTAGTQYNSPLHF.

The DNA of the CDR3 is TGTGCCAGCACTGCGACAGAGAACACTGAAGCTTTCTTT. Protein sequence: CASTATENTEAFF. The chain couples TRBV2 to TRBJ1-1; possibly TRBD1 for D (5 bases). The V gene lost 7 bases and the J gene lost 1 base, with 10 bases spanning the gap. Germline-derived CDR1 and CDR2 are SNHLY and FYNNEI. The CDR3 is 13 residues long.

J is TRBJ2-7 and V is TRBV25-1; 9 nucleotides match TRBD2. Germline CDR1 and CDR2: MGHDK and SYGVNS. The CDR3 has 14 amino acids. The V gene end was trimmed by 5 bases and the J gene end by 2 bases; junction bases not matched to a gene: 4. The CDR3 sequence is CASSTQRGAYEQYF. The CDR3 nucleotides read TGTGCCAGCAGTACCCAGCGGGGGGCCTACGAGCAGTACTTC.